The following is a T cell receptor beta chain sequence with its context. Its target is unknown. Germline V lookup: CDR1 SQVTM, CDR2 ANQGSEA. The CDR3 consists of 11 residues. The germline V and J ends were trimmed by 7 bases and 4 bases, with 10 bases remaining between them. The source of the sample is a study of cytomegalovirus exposure and HLA in healthy donors. Regarding the study as a whole: Sequencing likely generated an artifact that appeared as a cluster of highly shared sequence variants. Cytomegalovirus-associated status was assigned to around 160 TCR beta chains. In vitro, three CMV-associated chains proved specific for CMV antigens.

PCR used 60 Vbeta primers and 13 Jbeta primers. How the authors handled the data: About 11 million of the roughly 80 million unique TCR beta chains counted in a later analysis were shared. Produced via immunoSEQ multiplex PCR; TCRdb's table is partial and in-frame only. Clone size and the V and J calls come from that table; the DNA yielded D and trimming. This table holds approximately 70,000 clones, around 70% found once. The sample consisted of PBMCs. This sequence joins TRBV29-1 and TRBJ1-1, with D tentatively TRBD1 (5 bases). The sequence was obtained from a woman in her twenties or thirties in good health and CMV-seropositive. CDR3: CSAREPTEAFF. The CDR3 DNA is TGCAGCGCCAGGGAACCCACTGAAGCTTTCTTT.